A single sample is the source of the 22 T cell receptor beta chains below, sequenced in a study of PD-1 blockade in mismatch repair-deficient tumors. TCRdb's copy holds only in-frame clones and misses some; the assay was immunoSEQ multiplex PCR. The sample has around 62,000 clones; roughly 80% are singletons. The sequencing here drew on peripheral blood, taken 2 weeks after starting pembrolizumab. The receptor source for this set is an adult with mismatch repair-deficient cancer.

This rearrangement joins TRBV7-3 to TRBJ2-7; D could derive from TRBD1 or TRBD2 (6 bases each). Per the germline V gene, CDR1 is SGHTA and CDR2 is FQGTGA. The V end was cut by 5 bases, the J end by 2 bases, with 16 bases between. The CDR3 runs 15 residues. DNA for the CDR3: TGTGCCAGCAGCCGGGGGCCCGACAGCGCCTACGAGCAGTACTTC. Its protein is CASSRGPDSAYEQYF. Looking up the rest from reference TRBV7-3 and TRBJ2-7 gives the full variable domain: GAGVSQTPSNKVTEKGKYVELRCDPISGHTALYWYRQSLGQGPEFLIYFQGTGAADDSGLPNDRFFAVRPEGSVSTLKIQRTERGDSAVYLCASSRGPDSAYEQYFGPGTRLTVT.

This sequence joins TRBV9 and TRBJ2-7, with a possible D match to TRBD1 (6 bases). CDR3 length: 16 amino acids. Germline CDR1 is SGDLS and CDR2 is YYNGEE. V was shortened by 4 bases and J by 0 bases, with 17 bases between the two germline ends. In nucleotides, the CDR3 is TGTGCCAGCAGCTCTACCGGGACACCAAACTCCTACGAGCAGTACTTC. This gives the protein CASSSTGTPNSYEQYF.

V is TRBV19 and J is TRBJ2-7, with 8 nucleotides matching TRBD1. Per germline, CDR1 LNHDA and CDR2 SQIVND (reference sequence). Germline trimming cut 5 bases from V and 2 bases from J; bases unmatched to any gene: 11. CDR3 size: 16 residues. The CDR3 loop reads CASSRSSGQGTYEQYF. The CDR3 coding sequence is TGTGCCAGTAGTCGATCCAGTGGACAGGGAACCTACGAGCAGTACTTC.

This clone appeared once. The chain is built from TRBV29-1 and TRBJ2-7, with 10 bases aligning to TRBD2. The junction had 3 bases not matched to a gene; V was cut back by 1 base and J by 6 bases. Germline V gene data show CDR1 as SQVTM and CDR2 as ANQGSEA. The CDR3 has 13 amino acids. CDR3 loop: CSVEGLAGVEQYF. The CDR3 nucleotides read TGCAGCGTTGAAGGGCTAGCGGGAGTCGAGCAGTACTTC.

The CDR3 nucleotides read TGTGCCAGTATAGATATCGGGAGGGACAGGGGCTCTGACGAGCAGTACTTC. It yields the protein CASIDIGRDRGSDEQYF. The chain has TRBV2 and TRBJ2-7, with TRBD1 matching 10 bases. Germline lookup yields CDR1 SNHLY and CDR2 FYNNEI. This CDR3 is built from 17 residues. V lost 9 bases to trimming and J lost 5 bases; unmatched junction nucleotides: 19. Complete variable domain (other parts from reference TRBV2 and TRBJ2-7): EPEVTQTPSHQVTQMGQEVILRCVPISNHLYFYWYRQILGQKVEFLVSFYNNEISEKSEIFDDQFSVERPDGSNFTLKIRSTKLEDSAMYFCASIDIGRDRGSDEQYFGPGTRLTVT.

The rearrangement links TRBV10-2 to TRBJ2-7; perhaps D is TRBD1 or TRBD2 (5 bases each). This CDR3 is 13 amino acids long. Germline V gene lookup returns CDR1 WSHSY and CDR2 SAAADI. The ends were cut back, 4 bases at V and 6 bases at J, with 13 bases in the middle. The CDR3: CASSAAKGSEQYF. The CDR3 DNA sequence: TGCGCCAGCAGTGCCGCAAAGGGGAGCGAGCAGTACTTC.

The chain employs TRBV9 and TRBJ2-2, with a weak D call TRBD2 (6 bases). This CDR3 is 14 amino acids long. V gave up 2 bases and J gave up 4 bases, with 9 bases separating them. CDR1 and CDR2 from the germline V gene are SGDLS and YYNGEE. CDR3 nucleotides: TGTGCCAGCAGCGTGTACGGGGGCACCGGGGAGCTGTTTTTT. Translated: CASSVYGGTGELFF.

The chain is built from TRBV9 and TRBJ2-5; TRBD2 agrees at 12 bases. The germline gives CDR1 SGDLS, CDR2 YYNGEE. V lost 4 bases to trimming and J lost 4 bases; unmatched junction nucleotides: 8. The CDR3 covers 16 residues. CDR3 nucleotide sequence: TGTGCCAGCAGCCCCGGACTAGCGGGAAGAGTAGAGACCCAGTACTTC. Translating it yields CASSPGLAGRVETQYF.

J is TRBJ1-1 and V is TRBV11-3; no clear D. V shed 1 base and J shed 1 base, with 10 bases lying between them. The CDR3 sequence is 15 residues long. Germline loops: CDR1 SGHNT, CDR2 YENEEA. The CDR3: CASSLGGRTNTEAFF. CDR3 DNA: TGTGCCAGCAGCTTAGGAGGCAGAACGAACACTGAAGCTTTCTTT.

The CDR3 bases are TGTGCCAGCAGCCACTGGGGGGGGTTGCAGTACTTC. As protein: CASSHWGGLQYF. V usage is TRBV4-2 and J usage is TRBJ2-4, with 7 nucleotides matching TRBD2. Germline assignment: CDR1 LGHNA and CDR2 YNFKEQ. V lost 3 bases, J lost 13 bases, and 6 bases stayed unmatched. CDR3 size: 12 residues.

The CDR3 region has the DNA TGTGCCAGCAGCCCCCAACAGGGGGGAAACACCATATATTTT. Translated: CASSPQQGGNTIYF. The V and J genes are TRBV7-2 and TRBJ1-3; 7 bases agree with TRBD1. The CDR3 contains 14 residues. From germline, CDR1 is SGHTA and CDR2 FQGNSA. Trimming cost V 5 bases and J 4 bases; bases outside gene matches: 5.

This chain joins TRBV27 and TRBJ2-2; 9 positions match TRBD2. V lost 5 bases to trimming and J lost 4 bases; unmatched junction nucleotides: 2. Germline CDR1 and CDR2: MNHEY and SMNVEV (reference sequence). The CDR3 runs 14 residues. CDR3 loop: CASSSGRLTGELFF. DNA of the CDR3: TGTGCCAGCAGTAGCGGGAGGCTCACCGGGGAGCTGTTTTTT.

In this sample, this clone turned up a few times. V gene TRBV6-6 combines with J gene TRBJ1-2; D is ambiguous. The CDR3 consists of 13 residues. Germline values: CDR1 MNHNY, CDR2 SVGAGI (reference sequence). V was cut by 8 bases and J by 2 bases, with 12 bases left in between. For the CDR3, the DNA is TGTGCCAGCGGTCCAGTGTTAAACTATGGCTACACCTTC. It translates to CASGPVLNYGYTF.

This clone was observed a handful of times. The chain carries TRBV7-2 and TRBJ1-1, with D unresolved. The germline V gene encodes CDR1 SGHTA and CDR2 FQGNSA. The CDR3 totals 13 residues. Trimming stripped 5 bases from V and 2 bases from J, with 9 bases between. Written as DNA, the CDR3 is TGTGCCAGCAGCCTTATTGAAAACACTGAAGCTTTCTTT. The encoded protein is CASSLIENTEAFF.

J is TRBJ2-1 and V is TRBV7-3, with 7 positions matching TRBD2. The CDR3 has 15 amino acids. Per the germline V gene, CDR1 is SGHTA and CDR2 is FQGTGA. Unmatched junction bases numbered 10, after V lost 5 bases and J lost 6 bases. In nucleotides, the CDR3 is TGTGCCAGCAGCCTCCAACCGGGAGGCCTCAATGAGCAGTTCTTC. Its protein product is CASSLQPGGLNEQFF.

The genes are TRBV7-9 and TRBJ1-2; D gene uncertain. The CDR3 loop spans 13 amino acids. Germline CDR1 is SEHNR and CDR2 is FQNEAQ (reference sequence). V dropped 5 bases and J dropped 4 bases, with 11 bases sitting between them. The CDR3 region has the DNA TGTGCCAGCAGCCACACCGTCGGCTATGGCTACACCTTC. It yields the protein CASSHTVGYGYTF. Combining the CDR3 with reference TRBV7-9 and TRBJ1-2 gives the whole variable domain DTGVSQNPRHKITKRGQNVTFRCDPISEHNRLYWYRQTLGQGPEFLTYFQNEAQLEKSRLLSDRFSAERPKGSFSTLEIQRTEQGDSAMYLCASSHTVGYGYTFGSGTRLTVV.

The V gene is TRBV2, the J gene TRBJ2-3; 8 bases match TRBD2. CDR3 length: 14 amino acids. J gave up 5 bases and V 8 bases, and 9 bases lay outside the gene matches. Germline CDR1 and CDR2: SNHLY and FYNNEI. The CDR3: CASAAGTSGDTQYF. The CDR3 bases are TGTGCCAGCGCAGCGGGAACTAGCGGAGATACGCAGTATTTT. Full variable domain (outside the CDR3, taken from reference TRBV2 and TRBJ2-3): EPEVTQTPSHQVTQMGQEVILRCVPISNHLYFYWYRQILGQKVEFLVSFYNNEISEKSEIFDDQFSVERPDGSNFTLKIRSTKLEDSAMYFCASAAGTSGDTQYFGPGTRLTVL.

The rearrangement uses TRBV11-2 and TRBJ2-7, with TRBD2 matching over 9 bases. CDR1 SGHAT and CDR2 FQNNGV come from the germline V gene. This CDR3 contains 17 residues. V lost 0 bases, J lost 4 bases, and 10 bases stayed unmatched. This CDR3 reads CASSLDVAASGMYEQYF. In DNA form, the CDR3 reads TGTGCCAGCAGCTTAGACGTGGCTGCTAGCGGGATGTACGAGCAGTACTTC.

The V call is TRBV10-3, the J call TRBJ2-4; 7 bases are a match to TRBD1. J gave up 1 base and V 5 bases, and 5 bases lay outside the gene matches. Germline CDR1 and CDR2: ENHRY and SYGVKD. CDR3 size: 15 residues. The CDR3, as DNA: TGTGCCATCAGTAACGGGACAGCCGCCAAAAACATTCAGTACTTC. This sequence encodes CAISNGTAAKNIQYF.

This clone came up once. The gene calls are TRBV5-1 and TRBJ1-2; no clear D gene. Trimming removed 5 bases from V and 7 bases from J, with 15 bases in between. This CDR3 is built from 13 residues. Germline V gives CDR1 SGHRS, CDR2 YFSETQ. This chain's CDR3 is CASRKALSSGYTF. Written as DNA, the CDR3 is TGCGCCAGCAGGAAAGCATTGTCGAGTGGCTACACCTTC.

V usage is TRBV4-1 and J usage is TRBJ2-1, with D possibly matching TRBD1 (6 bases). Germline CDR1 MGHRA, CDR2 YSYEKL. The CDR3 length is 17 residues. V was pared by 1 base and J by 0 bases, with 13 bases between. The CDR3 sequence: CASSQGKQGSSYNEQFF. In DNA, the CDR3 is TGCGCCAGCAGCCAAGGGAAACAGGGAAGCTCCTACAATGAGCAGTTCTTC.

V is TRBV4-1 and J is TRBJ1-1; D is ambiguous. The CDR3 extends over 16 amino acids. The germline V gene encodes CDR1 MGHRA and CDR2 YSYEKL. With 0 bases removed from V and 5 bases from J, the gap between germline ends came to 16 bases. Here the CDR3 reads CASSQDSGSLRTEAFF. The CDR3 region has the DNA TGCGCCAGCAGCCAAGATTCGGGCAGCCTGAGGACTGAAGCTTTCTTT.